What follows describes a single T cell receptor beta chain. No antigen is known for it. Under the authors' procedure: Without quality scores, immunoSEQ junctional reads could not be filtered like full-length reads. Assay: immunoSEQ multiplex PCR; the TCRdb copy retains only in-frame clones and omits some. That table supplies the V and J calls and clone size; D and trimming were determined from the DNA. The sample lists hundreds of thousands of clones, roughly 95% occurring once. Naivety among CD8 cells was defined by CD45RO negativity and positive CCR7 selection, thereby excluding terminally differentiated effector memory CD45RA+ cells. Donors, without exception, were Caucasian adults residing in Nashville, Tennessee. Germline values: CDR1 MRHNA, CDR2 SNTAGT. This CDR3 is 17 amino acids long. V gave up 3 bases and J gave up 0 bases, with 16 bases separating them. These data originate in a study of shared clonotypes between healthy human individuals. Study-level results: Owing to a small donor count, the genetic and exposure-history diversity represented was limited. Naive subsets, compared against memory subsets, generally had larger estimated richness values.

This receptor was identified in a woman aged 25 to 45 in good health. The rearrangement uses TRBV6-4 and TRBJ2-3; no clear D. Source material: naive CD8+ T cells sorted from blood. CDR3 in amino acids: CASSDFFRRQSTDTQYF. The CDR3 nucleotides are TGTGCCAGCAGTGATTTCTTTAGGAGACAAAGCACAGATACGCAGTATTTT.